This TCR beta chain was documented in a study of beta chain features in type 1 diabetes. cDNA synthesis used the whole RNA isolate, giving expressed TCRB sequences. This table comes from immunoSEQ multiplex PCR, and its TCRdb copy is limited to in-frame clones, with some not included. Of some 180,000 clones in the sample, about 13% were seen once. V shed 7 bases and J 4 bases; nucleotides not matched to a gene: 5. Looked up from germline, CDR1 is MNHNS and CDR2 is SASEGT. The CDR3 has 14 amino acids. The source is a woman aged 18-30 years in good health. The chain uses TRBV6-1 and TRBJ2-1, with 9 nucleotides matching TRBD2. Sequenced input: central memory CD4+ T cells from blood. CDR3 in amino acids: CASKRLAVYNEQFF. DNA for the CDR3: TGTGCCAGCAAGAGACTAGCGGTATACAATGAGCAGTTCTTC.